This TCR beta chain was observed in a study of CD4 T cells in relation to SARS-CoV-2 and coronaviruses. Study details: After roughly eleven days of antigen culture, PBMC TCR beta CDR3s were sequenced.

CD4+ T cells from unexposed donors were obtained before the COVID-19 pandemic (2011-2018). Isolation of CD4+ T cells took place after around 11 days in culture. Trimming removed 0 bases from V and 5 bases from J, with 5 bases in between. This CDR3 has 13 residues. Per germline, CDR1 MGHRA and CDR2 YSYEKL. Overall study results and limits: This crossreactivity analysis covered spike protein alone, no other viral proteins.

Clones were sequenced by immunoSEQ multiplex PCR, and TCRdb holds only the in-frame ones, with some missing. The sample records about 23,000 clones, less than 85% being singletons. A word on this clone: The antigen is not known.

The gene calls are TRBV4-1 and TRBJ1-5; D unresolved. Source material: CD4+ T cells from PBMCs, cultured in vitro. The TCR was taken from a human donor in good health. The DNA for the CDR3 is TGCGCCAGCAGCCAAGACTCGGATCAGCCCCAGCATTTT. Its translation is CASSQDSDQPQHF.